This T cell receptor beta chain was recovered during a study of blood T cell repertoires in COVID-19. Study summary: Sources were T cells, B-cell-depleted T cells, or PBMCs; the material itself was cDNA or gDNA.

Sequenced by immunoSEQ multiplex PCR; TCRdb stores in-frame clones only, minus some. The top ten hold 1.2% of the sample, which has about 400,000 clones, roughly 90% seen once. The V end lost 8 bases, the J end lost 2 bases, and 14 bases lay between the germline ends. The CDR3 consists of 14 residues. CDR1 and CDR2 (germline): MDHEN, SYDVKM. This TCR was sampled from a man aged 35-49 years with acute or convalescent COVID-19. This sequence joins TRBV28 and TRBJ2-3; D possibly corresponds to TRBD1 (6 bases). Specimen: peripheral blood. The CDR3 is CASLRRGATDTQYF. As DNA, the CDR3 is TGTGCCAGCCTCCGCAGGGGAGCCACAGATACGCAGTATTTT.